The 29 T cell receptor beta chains below come from one sample, sequenced in a study of cytotoxic CD8 clonotypes in ibrutinib-treated CLL. Produced via immunoSEQ multiplex PCR; TCRdb's table is partial and in-frame only. Of some 200,000 clones listed, approximately 68% are singletons. The source was PBMCs, collected after 24 months of ibrutinib treatment. The source of these receptors is a human donor with chronic lymphocytic leukemia.

The chain employs TRBV6-6 and TRBJ2-1; D possibly uses TRBD1 or TRBD2 (5 bases each). The CDR3 loop spans 13 amino acids. Trimming stripped 7 bases from V and 5 bases from J, with 12 bases between. Germline V gene data show CDR1 as MNHNY and CDR2 as SVGAGI (reference sequence). The CDR3 coding sequence is TGTGCCAGCAACCAACTAGGGGACAATGAGCAGTTCTTC. The encoded protein is CASNQLGDNEQFF.

J is TRBJ2-7 and V is TRBV6-5; tentatively, D is TRBD1 (5 bases). From germline, CDR1 is MNHEY and CDR2 SVGAGI. V lost 6 bases and J 3 bases, leaving 15 bases between the germline ends. The CDR3 has 14 residues. In DNA, the CDR3 is TGTGCCAGCAGCCAGAGCAGGGCCCACTACGAGCAGTACTTC. This encodes CASSQSRAHYEQYF.

This clone occurred a few times. This chain connects TRBV18 to TRBJ2-3; TRBD2 agrees at 7 bases. The trim removed 6 bases at V and 2 bases at J, leaving 8 bases unmatched. This CDR3 is built from 15 residues. Germline V gene sequence: CDR1 KGHSH, CDR2 LQKENI. The CDR3 coding sequence is TGTGCCAGCTCGCAAACCGGGACTACCACAGATACGCAGTATTTT. This encodes CASSQTGTTTDTQYF.

The chain couples TRBV30 to TRBJ2-7; TRBD2 agrees at 14 bases. The germline V gene encodes CDR1 GTSNPN and CDR2 SVGIG (reference sequence). Germline trimming cut 5 bases from V and 5 bases from J; bases unmatched to any gene: 8. The CDR3 loop spans 15 amino acids. For the CDR3, the DNA is TGTGCCTGGGGGGCGGGACTAGCGGGAGTGAACGAGCAGTACTTC. The encoded protein is CAWGAGLAGVNEQYF. Using reference TRBV30 and TRBJ2-7 for the parts outside the CDR3, the full variable domain is SQTIHQWPATLVQPVGSPLSLECTVEGTSNPNLYWYRQAAGRGLQLLFYSVGIGQISSEVPQNLSASRPQDRQFILSSKKLLLSDSGFYLCAWGAGLAGVNEQYFGPGTRLTVT.

The gene calls are TRBV6-5 and TRBJ2-7, with D uncertain. CDR3 size: 13 residues. V was trimmed by 5 bases and J by 2 bases, leaving 10 bases between them. Germline V gives CDR1 MNHEY, CDR2 SVGAGI. CDR3 protein: CASSAPTTYEQYF. In DNA form, the CDR3 reads TGTGCCAGCAGTGCCCCCACTACCTACGAGCAGTACTTC.

This clone was counted between two and nine times. This rearrangement joins TRBV7-9 to TRBJ2-2, with D unresolved. The CDR3 extends over 13 amino acids. With 5 bases removed from V and 4 bases from J, the gap between germline ends came to 8 bases. CDR1 is SEHNR and CDR2 is FQNEAQ in the germline V gene (reference sequence). CDR3 in DNA: TGTGCCAGCAGCCGCCAAGCCACCGGGGAGCTGTTTTTT. It yields the protein CASSRQATGELFF.

The chain carries TRBV28 and TRBJ2-7; no clear D gene. From germline, CDR1 is MDHEN and CDR2 SYDVKM. Trimming shortened V by 4 bases and J by 2 bases, and 12 bases separated the two germline ends. This CDR3 is built from 14 residues. CDR3 sequence: CASSSYVFTYEQYF. The CDR3 nucleotides are TGTGCCAGCAGTTCCTACGTCTTTACCTACGAGCAGTACTTC.

As DNA, the CDR3 is TGTGCCATCAGTGAGTCGTCCGAATACAATGAGCAGTTCTTC. It specifies CAISESSEYNEQFF. This chain links TRBV10-3 with TRBJ2-1; D unresolved. This CDR3 comprises 14 residues. CDR1 and CDR2 (germline): ENHRY, SYGVKD. The V end was cut by 0 bases, the J end by 4 bases, with 7 bases between.

The chain employs TRBV30 and TRBJ2-7; maybe TRBD2 (5 bases). Germline-derived CDR1 and CDR2 are GTSNPN and SVGIG (reference sequence). The CDR3 loop spans 15 amino acids. Trimming removed 0 bases at V and 5 bases at J, with 17 bases between. In nucleotides, the CDR3 is TGTGCCTGGAGTGTACTCCTCTGGGAGCCCCACGAGCAGTACTTC. Amino acids: CAWSVLLWEPHEQYF. The full variable domain, in which reference TRBV30 and TRBJ2-7 provide the parts outside the CDR3, is SQTIHQWPATLVQPVGSPLSLECTVEGTSNPNLYWYRQAAGRGLQLLFYSVGIGQISSEVPQNLSASRPQDRQFILSSKKLLLSDSGFYLCAWSVLLWEPHEQYFGPGTRLTVT.

This clone was recorded a few times. V gene TRBV2 combines with J gene TRBJ2-4; the D is unclear. Germline values: CDR1 SNHLY, CDR2 FYNNEI. Deletions cut 2 bases from V and 4 bases from J, with 9 bases between. The CDR3 is made up of 14 amino acids. The CDR3 protein is CASSEWTGKNIQYF. In DNA, the CDR3 is TGTGCCAGCAGTGAATGGACCGGGAAAAACATTCAGTACTTC.

This chain links TRBV5-6 with TRBJ2-1; 13 nucleotides agree with TRBD2. The CDR3 extends over 16 amino acids. Trimming at V came to 4 bases and at J to 7 bases, leaving 8 bases not matched to a gene. From germline, CDR1 is SGHDT and CDR2 YYEEEE. CDR3 bases: TGTGCCAGCAGCCCGACGCGGGGACTAGCGGGAAATGAGCAGTTCTTC. Its translation is CASSPTRGLAGNEQFF.

The chain employs TRBV19 and TRBJ2-2; the match to TRBD1 covers 11 bases. Germline CDR1 reads LNHDA; CDR2 reads SQIVND (reference sequence). V lost 9 bases, J lost 6 bases, and 3 bases stayed unmatched. This CDR3 contains 13 residues. The CDR3 region is CASRGQGAGELFF. CDR3 in DNA: TGTGCCAGCCGGGGACAGGGGGCCGGGGAGCTGTTTTTT.

V gene TRBV11-3 combines with J gene TRBJ2-7, with D perhaps matching TRBD1 (6 bases). In germline, CDR1 is SGHNT, CDR2 YENEEA. The CDR3 sequence is 14 residues long. V shed 2 bases and J shed 0 bases, with 8 bases lying between them. CDR3 nucleotide sequence: TGTGCCAGCAGCTTACAGGGGAGCTCCTACGAGCAGTACTTC. This sequence encodes CASSLQGSSYEQYF.

This clone was counted a few times. The rearrangement links TRBV7-2 to TRBJ2-5; TRBD2 matches at 10 bases. Unmatched junction bases numbered 6, after V lost 4 bases and J lost 4 bases. This CDR3 has 15 residues. Germline V gene lookup returns CDR1 SGHTA and CDR2 FQGNSA. The CDR3 DNA follows: TGTGCCAGCAGCTCCAGGACTAGCGGAGGAGAGACCCAGTACTTC. Translation gives CASSSRTSGGETQYF.

This clone was detected only once. The genes are TRBV13 and TRBJ2-1; D is uncertain. Germline CDR1 reads PRHDT; CDR2 reads FYEKMQ (reference sequence). The V gene lost 5 bases and the J gene lost 3 bases, with 11 bases spanning the gap. CDR3 length: 14 amino acids. The CDR3 reads CASSQLASYNEQFF. CDR3 in DNA: TGTGCCAGCAGCCAGCTGGCGAGCTACAATGAGCAGTTCTTC.

There are a few counts of this clone. The V and J genes are TRBV7-9 and TRBJ1-1; D is perhaps TRBD1 (6 bases). This CDR3 is 15 amino acids long. CDR1 and CDR2 from the germline V gene are SEHNR and FQNEAQ (reference sequence). V was clipped by 0 bases and J by 0 bases, with 8 bases between them. CDR3 protein: CASSLARGMNTEAFF. The CDR3 DNA follows: TGTGCCAGCAGCTTAGCTAGGGGGATGAACACTGAAGCTTTCTTT.

This chain connects TRBV9 to TRBJ2-1; D tentatively reads TRBD1 or TRBD2 (5 bases each). Germline values: CDR1 SGDLS, CDR2 YYNGEE. V lost 4 bases, J lost 9 bases, and 20 bases lay in between. The CDR3 is 15 amino acids. CDR3 bases: TGTGCCAGCAGCTCCCTGGGGGTCCAAATGGGTGAGCAGTTCTTC. Its protein product is CASSSLGVQMGEQFF.

In DNA, the CDR3 is TGTGCCTGGAGTGGATCAACAGGGGTCGAGACCCAGTACTTC. Its protein is CAWSGSTGVETQYF. The chain joins TRBV30 to TRBJ2-5, with 7 bases lining up with TRBD1. This CDR3 region has 14 residues. V shed 1 base and J 5 bases; nucleotides not matched to a gene: 7. Germline values: CDR1 GTSNPN, CDR2 SVGIG (reference sequence).

This clone was counted only a few times. The sample contains more than one DNA sequence encoding this CDR3. The chain couples TRBV18 to TRBJ2-7, with no clear D. The length of the CDR3 is 13 residues. Trimming took 0 bases from V and 3 from J, leaving 6 bases between them. The V gene's germline CDR1 is KGHSH and CDR2 LQKENI. The CDR3 bases are TGTGCCAGCTCACCACCGGGAAGCTACGAGCAGTACTTC. It is translated as CASSPPGSYEQYF.

The chain uses TRBV29-1 and TRBJ2-7; 9 nucleotides agree with TRBD2. The germline V gene has CDR1 SQVTM and CDR2 ANQGSEA. The CDR3 loop spans 15 amino acids. The V and J ends lost 2 bases and 3 bases, in that order; junction bases with no gene match: 8. CDR3 in amino acids: CSVERRLAGNYEQYF. Here the CDR3 DNA reads TGCAGCGTTGAACGGCGGCTAGCGGGGAACTACGAGCAGTACTTC.

V gene TRBV6-5 combines with J gene TRBJ2-7; 7 positions agree with TRBD2. Germline V gene sequence: CDR1 MNHEY, CDR2 SVGAGI. CDR3 length: 14 amino acids. The junction had 1 base not matched to a gene; V was cut back by 2 bases and J by 0 bases. Written as DNA, the CDR3 is TGTGCCAGCAGTTACAGGGAGGGCTCCTACGAGCAGTACTTC. This sequence encodes CASSYREGSYEQYF.

This clone was seen only once. The gene calls are TRBV30 and TRBJ2-7; D uncertain. The CDR3 extends over 11 amino acids. Germline CDR1 reads GTSNPN; CDR2 reads SVGIG (reference sequence). Trimming took off 4 bases at V and 5 bases at J, with 9 bases between the two ends. Written as DNA, the CDR3 is TGTGCCTGGAAGGCAGAACACGAGCAGTACTTC. Its translation: CAWKAEHEQYF. The full variable domain, rest sourced from reference TRBV30 and TRBJ2-7, is SQTIHQWPATLVQPVGSPLSLECTVEGTSNPNLYWYRQAAGRGLQLLFYSVGIGQISSEVPQNLSASRPQDRQFILSSKKLLLSDSGFYLCAWKAEHEQYFGPGTRLTVT.

The J gene is TRBJ2-7, the V gene TRBV10-3; TRBD2 might be the D (5 bases). The ends were cut back, 2 bases at V and 7 bases at J, with 9 bases in the middle. The germline V gene encodes CDR1 ENHRY and CDR2 SYGVKD. This CDR3 region has 12 residues. CDR3 in DNA: TGTGCCATCAGTGAGGGACTGGAAGAGCAGTACTTC. It yields the protein CAISEGLEEQYF.

This CDR3 is CASSEALSGSTNEKLFF. CDR3 nucleotides: TGTGCCAGCAGTGAAGCGCTGTCGGGGTCAACTAATGAAAAACTGTTTTTT. The gene calls are TRBV6-1 and TRBJ1-4; D remains ambiguous. Germline assignment: CDR1 MNHNS and CDR2 SASEGT. The CDR3 runs 17 residues. The ends were cut back, 0 bases at V and 0 bases at J, with 11 bases in the middle.

This rearrangement joins TRBV27 to TRBJ2-2; D might be TRBD1 (6 bases). CDR3 length: 15 residues. Deletions cut 7 bases from V and 4 bases from J, with 16 bases between. Germline CDR1 MNHEY, CDR2 SMNVEV (reference sequence). This CDR3 reads CASTPGVVSTGELFF. CDR3 in DNA: TGTGCCAGCACCCCAGGGGTAGTGAGCACCGGGGAGCTGTTTTTT.

The V call is TRBV28, the J call TRBJ2-1; 7 positions agree with TRBD2. Germline V gene data show CDR1 as MDHEN and CDR2 as SYDVKM. Unmatched junction bases numbered 9, after V lost 11 bases and J lost 8 bases. CDR3 length equals 12 residues. This chain's CDR3 is CAAWEGNDEQFF. The CDR3 nucleotides are TGTGCCGCCTGGGAGGGAAATGATGAGCAGTTCTTC.

The V gene is TRBV14, the J gene TRBJ1-2, with 10 bases lining up with TRBD1. This CDR3 has 15 residues. Germline-derived CDR1 and CDR2 are SGHDN and FVKESK. V was pared by 1 base and J by 4 bases, with 3 bases of the junction left unmatched. The CDR3, as DNA: TGTGCCAGCAGCCAAGTGGGACAGGGGATCTATGGCTACACCTTC. Translating gives CASSQVGQGIYGYTF.

CDR3 DNA sequence: TGTGCCAGCAGTGAAGGTGGAGGGGAGGGCTATGGCTACACCTTC. Translation gives CASSEGGGEGYGYTF. The gene calls are TRBV6-1 and TRBJ1-2; tentative D call: TRBD1 (5 bases). In germline, CDR1 is MNHNS, CDR2 SASEGT. This CDR3 is built from 15 residues. With 1 base removed from V and 4 bases from J, the gap between germline ends came to 13 bases.

The chain recombines TRBV19 with TRBJ1-2; D uncertain. Trimming took 6 bases from V and 10 from J, leaving 12 bases between them. The germline gives CDR1 LNHDA, CDR2 SQIVND (reference sequence). The CDR3 is made up of 11 amino acids. CDR3 nucleotides: TGTGCCAGTAGAGCCTTCGAAGCCTACACCTTC. Protein: CASRAFEAYTF.